This T cell receptor (beta chain) was recovered during a study of shared clonotypes between healthy human individuals (dated by TCRdb to 2018 to 2020). In terms of the full investigation: A few men and a couple of women, aged 18 to 49 years, made up the cohort. Blood TCR repertoires of five healthy adults were deeply sequenced to estimate repertoire size and the extent of clonotype sharing between individuals. To increase sequencing depth and limit assay-specific biases, different laboratories used diverse techniques to prepare libraries and sequence TCR repertoires. Between about 0.8 and 8.9 billion PBMCs per donor were obtained by leukapheresis. For each donor, three plates each were used for CD4 naive and CD4 memory, two plates were used for CD8 naive, and one plate was used for CD8 memory.

Regarding this clone: No antigen is known for it. Base quality data are lacking; no much larger clone is found one base away. The sample has other DNA sequences that encode this CDR3 too.

The paper as a whole reports these results and caveats: Pairwise subsampling indicated that sequencing depth was expected to affect the degree of clonotype sharing among donors. Compared with non-shared clonotypes, clonotypes shared by all four sorted-subset donors had higher generation probabilities. Sampling was limited to blood, and TCR repertoires in tissue likely differ from TCR repertoires in blood. Naive subsets generally had larger estimated clonotype richness than memory subsets did. When a few donors were compared, the shared fraction of clonotypes was 5% to 6.5% for naive CD4, roughly 3.3% for naive CD8, 2% to 2.5% for memory CD4, and roughly 0.4% for memory CD8. The small number of donors limited the genetic and exposure-history diversity represented. Even with the large sequencing depth, rarefaction of the sorted-subset datasets indicated that sequencing was incomplete.

TCR CDR3 regions were amplified from genomic DNA by multiplex PCR using the deep immunoSEQ assay. Extracted genomic DNA from each cell subset was distributed evenly across all wells of several immunoSEQ 96-well plates, and each plate was treated as a replicate. For sorted subsets, each replicate PCR was loaded with roughly 0.2 ug genomic DNA, equivalent to 25,000 to 35,000 T cell genomes. Purified libraries were measured with a Qubit 3.0 fluorometer, size-checked on a Bioanalyzer 2100, and measured again with the KAPA Library Quantification kit. Every immunoSEQ 96-well plate was sequenced on a separate single-read 150-cycle Illumina NextSeq 550 flow cell. The authors' pipeline ran thus. Because only junctional sequences without quality scores were contained in the immunoSEQ output, filtering matching that applied to full-length reads could not be performed. Sequences were annotated with PyIR, a Python wrapper for IgBLAST v1.9, using IMGT germline references to assign V/J genes and CDR3. Any read was removed if the V/J assignment was weak (E-value above 1e-6), the CDR3 was missing, or the read contained stop codons, out-of-frame junctions, or ambiguous translated residues. A V3J clonotype was defined by an identical inferred V gene, J gene, and CDR3 amino acid sequence. Percentage overlap between repertoires was computed as shared unique clonotypes divided by the size of the smaller repertoire. Repertoire richness was assessed with RTK rarefaction, the Chao1 estimator, and Recon v2.1 estimates of unobserved clonotypes. Generation probabilities for all TCRbeta clonotypes obtained by the gDNA method from a few donors were computed using OLGA. This immuneACCESS table, as held by TCRdb, lists in-frame sequences with V and J called but not all clones. Of the missing ones, under half trace to an unresolved V gene in checked studies; the others have no known cause. V, J and clone size are taken as reported in that table, and D and trimming were inferred from the DNA itself. A total of about 2.1 million clones appear in this sample, roughly 93% of them only once. The ten largest account for 1.5% to 2% of the sample.

CD8 naive samples were obtained by positive selection for CCR7 among CD45RO-negative cells, yielding a CD45RA+CCR7+ population from which TemRA cells were excluded. Healthy HIV-negative adults with no recently reported acute infections or vaccinations were included as donors. Only Caucasian adults living in Nashville, Tennessee, USA were represented among the donors. After blood collection by leukapheresis, PBMCs were isolated using Ficoll-Histopaque density gradient centrifugation and then cryopreserved in the vapor phase of liquid nitrogen. Purity and quantity of every magnetically sorted T cell population were checked by analytical flow cytometry. Genomic DNA was isolated from every sorted fraction and measured by UV absorbance on a Nanodrop 2000c. The source material was naive CD8+ T cells from PBMCs. Taken with the paper, the label for cell subset or site translates to: CD45RA+CCR7+. This receptor was identified in a man between 18 and 29 years old in good health. Some clones in this sample may be carry-over from other donors' samples.

The nucleotides are TGTGCCAGCAGTTTATCTAGCGTAGGCTCCTACGAGCAGTACTTC. This codes for CASSLSSVGSYEQYF. Recombination connected TRBV27 to TRBJ2-7, and the D gene may be TRBD2, 5 bases matching. The germline V gene (reference sequence) sets CDR1 to MNHEY and CDR2 to SMNVEV. CDR3 length: 15 amino acids, cysteine to phenylalanine. Only the CDR3 DNA is retained, 45 bases long and in frame from the first base. At the junction V is shortened by 0 bases and J by 0 bases, with 9 bases in between.